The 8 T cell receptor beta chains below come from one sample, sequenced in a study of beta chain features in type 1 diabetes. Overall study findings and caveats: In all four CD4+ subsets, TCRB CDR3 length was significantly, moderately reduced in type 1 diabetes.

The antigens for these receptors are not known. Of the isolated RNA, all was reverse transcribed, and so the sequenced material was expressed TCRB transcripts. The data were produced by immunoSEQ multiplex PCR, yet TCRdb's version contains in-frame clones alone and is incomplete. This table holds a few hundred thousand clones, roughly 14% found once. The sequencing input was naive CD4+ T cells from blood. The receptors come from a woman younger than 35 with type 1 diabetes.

CDR3 sequence reads: CASSLTPGRDNSGANVLTF. CDR3 sequence (DNA): TGTGCCAGCAGCTTAACCCCAGGGAGGGACAACTCTGGGGCCAACGTCCTGACTTTC. V usage is TRBV7-9 and J usage is TRBJ2-6, with D maybe TRBD2 (7 bases). The CDR3 has 19 residues. With 2 bases removed from V and 0 bases from J, the gap between germline ends came to 17 bases. In germline, CDR1 is SEHNR, CDR2 FQNEAQ (reference sequence).

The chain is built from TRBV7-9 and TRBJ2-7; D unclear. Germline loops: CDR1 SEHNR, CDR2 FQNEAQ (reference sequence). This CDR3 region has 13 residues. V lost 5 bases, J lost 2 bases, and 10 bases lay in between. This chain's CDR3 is CASSRGGAYEQYV. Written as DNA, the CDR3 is TGTGCCAGCAGCCGCGGCGGAGCCTACGAGCAGTACGTC.

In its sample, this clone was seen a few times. The CDR3 spells CASSNPSGTEKNIQYF. CDR3 bases: TGTGCCAGTAGTAACCCTTCCGGGACAGAGAAAAACATTCAGTACTTC. V usage is TRBV19 and J usage is TRBJ2-4; 7 bases are a match to TRBD1. This CDR3 contains 16 residues. The germline V gene encodes CDR1 LNHDA and CDR2 SQIVND (reference sequence). J was trimmed by 4 bases and V by 4 bases; bases with no gene match: 10. The full variable domain, rest sourced from reference TRBV19 and TRBJ2-4, is DGGITQSPKYLFRKEGQNVTLSCEQNLNHDAMYWYRQDPGQGLRLIYYSQIVNDFQKGDIAEGYSVSREKKESFPLTVTSAQKNPTAFYLCASSNPSGTEKNIQYFGAGTRLSVL.

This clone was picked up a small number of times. The CDR3 loop reads CASSLSRQGRRSYEQYV. The CDR3, as DNA: TGTGCCAGCAGCTTGAGTCGACAGGGAAGGCGGTCCTACGAGCAGTACGTC. The chain links TRBV5-6 to TRBJ2-7; 7 bases align to TRBD1. Looked up from germline, CDR1 is SGHDT and CDR2 is YYEEEE. The CDR3 contains 17 residues. The V gene end was trimmed by 1 base and the J gene end by 1 base; junction bases not matched to a gene: 11.

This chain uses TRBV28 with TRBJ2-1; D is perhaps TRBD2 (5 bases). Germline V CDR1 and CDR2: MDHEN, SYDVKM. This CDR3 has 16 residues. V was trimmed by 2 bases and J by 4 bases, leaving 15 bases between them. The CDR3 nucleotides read TGTGCCAGCAGTTTACCCTCGGCTAGCACTTACAATGAGCAGTTCTTC. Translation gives CASSLPSASTYNEQFF.

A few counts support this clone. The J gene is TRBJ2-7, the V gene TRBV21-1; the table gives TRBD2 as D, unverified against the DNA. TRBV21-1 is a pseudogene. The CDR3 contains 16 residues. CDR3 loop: CASSKQDSFLPYEQYF. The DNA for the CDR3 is TGTGCCAGCAGCAAACAGGACTCCTTCCTGCCCTACGAGCAGTACTTC.

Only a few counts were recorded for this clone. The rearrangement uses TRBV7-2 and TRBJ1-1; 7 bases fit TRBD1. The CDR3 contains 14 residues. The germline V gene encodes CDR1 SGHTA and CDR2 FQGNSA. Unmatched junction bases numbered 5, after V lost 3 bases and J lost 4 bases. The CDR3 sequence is CASSFRGSSTEAFF. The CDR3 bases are TGTGCCAGCAGCTTCAGGGGGTCTAGCACTGAAGCTTTCTTT.

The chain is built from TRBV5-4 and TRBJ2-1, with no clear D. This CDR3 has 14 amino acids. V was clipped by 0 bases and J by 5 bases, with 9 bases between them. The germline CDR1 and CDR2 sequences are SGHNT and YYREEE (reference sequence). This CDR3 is CASSLAQLDNEQFF. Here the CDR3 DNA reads TGTGCCAGCAGCTTGGCCCAGCTAGACAATGAGCAGTTCTTC. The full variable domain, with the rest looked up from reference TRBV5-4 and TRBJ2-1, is ETGVTQSPTHLIKTRGQQVTLRCSSQSGHNTVSWYQQALGQGPQFIFQYYREEENGRGNFPPRFSGLQFPNYSSELNVNALELDDSALYLCASSLAQLDNEQFFGPGTRLTVL.